This T cell receptor (beta chain) derives from a study of cytomegalovirus exposure and HLA in healthy donors. Study details: HLA-typed donors contributed some 77 million unique TCRs, which were held in an early data release.

PCR primers comprised 60 Vbeta and 13 Jbeta primers. Here immunoSEQ multiplex PCR was the method, and the copy in TCRdb shows in-frame clones only, minus some. The profile covers about 140,000 clones, with roughly 80% appearing a single time and around 3.4% taken by the ten largest. General study findings and limits: A later analysis linked a missense DCLRE1C variant to TCR beta V- and J-gene trimming.

Points on this clone: Its antigen is still unknown.

The CDR3 has 17 residues. Sequenced material: PBMCs. The chain is built from TRBV21-1 and TRBJ2-1; no DNA check was done on the table's D call, TRBD2. TRBV21-1 is flagged as a pseudogene. This clonotype was sampled from a man between 40 and 49 years old in good health and CMV-seronegative. The DNA for the CDR3 is TGTGCCAGCAGCAAATCTTCGATCGGGGGATCCTACAATGAGCAGTTCTTC. The encoded protein is CASSKSSIGGSYNEQFF.